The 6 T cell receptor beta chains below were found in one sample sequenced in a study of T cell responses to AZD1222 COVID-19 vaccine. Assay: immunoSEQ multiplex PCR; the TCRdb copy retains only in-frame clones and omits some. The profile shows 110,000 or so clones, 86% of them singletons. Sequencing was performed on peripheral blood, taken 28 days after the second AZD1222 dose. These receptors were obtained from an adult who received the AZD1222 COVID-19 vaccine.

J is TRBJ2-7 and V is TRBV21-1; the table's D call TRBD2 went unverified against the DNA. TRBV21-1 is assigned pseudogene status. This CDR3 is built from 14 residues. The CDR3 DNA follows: TGTGCCAGCAGCAAAGCGGACCGGGGATCCGAGCAGTACTTC. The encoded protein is CASSKADRGSEQYF.

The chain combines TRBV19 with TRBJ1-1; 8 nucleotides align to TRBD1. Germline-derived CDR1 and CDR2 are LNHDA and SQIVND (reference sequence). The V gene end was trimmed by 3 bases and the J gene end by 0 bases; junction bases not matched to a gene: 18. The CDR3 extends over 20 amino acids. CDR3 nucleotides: TGTGCCAGTAGTATCCGGGCAGGGGGCGCGGTAGTAAGGGTGAACACTGAAGCTTTCTTT. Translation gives CASSIRAGGAVVRVNTEAFF.

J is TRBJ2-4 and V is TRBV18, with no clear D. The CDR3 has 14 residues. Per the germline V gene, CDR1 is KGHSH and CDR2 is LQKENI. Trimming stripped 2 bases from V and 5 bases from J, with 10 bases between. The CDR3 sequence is CASSPGSSQNIQYF. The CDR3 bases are TGTGCCAGCTCACCAGGAAGCAGCCAAAACATTCAGTACTTC.

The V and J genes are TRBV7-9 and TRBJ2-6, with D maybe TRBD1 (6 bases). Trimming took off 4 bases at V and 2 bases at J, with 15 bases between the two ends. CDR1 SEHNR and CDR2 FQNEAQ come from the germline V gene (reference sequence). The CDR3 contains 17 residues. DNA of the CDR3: TGTGCCAGCAGCTCAAGGGATTCAGGGGCTGGGGCCAACGTCCTGACTTTC. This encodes CASSSRDSGAGANVLTF.

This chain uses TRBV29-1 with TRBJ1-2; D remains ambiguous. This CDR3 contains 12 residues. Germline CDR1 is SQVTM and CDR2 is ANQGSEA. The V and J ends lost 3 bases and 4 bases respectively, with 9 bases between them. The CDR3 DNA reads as TGCAGCGTTGAGGCGGGCTCCTATGGCTACACCTTC. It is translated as CSVEAGSYGYTF.

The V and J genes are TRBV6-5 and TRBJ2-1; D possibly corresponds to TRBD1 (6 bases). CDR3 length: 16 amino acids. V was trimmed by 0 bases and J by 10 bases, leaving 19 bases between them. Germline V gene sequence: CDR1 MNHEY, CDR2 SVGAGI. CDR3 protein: CASSYSALGAGGEQFF. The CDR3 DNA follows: TGTGCCAGCAGTTACTCGGCTCTGGGGGCTGGAGGCGAGCAGTTCTTC.